This TCR beta chain was captured in a study of T cell repertoires in cytomegalovirus infection. About the research overall: The study used recently identified HLA-C-restricted and well-studied HLA-B-restricted CMV epitopes. TCR beta signatures that were public indicated CMV infection and matching HLA type.

The V end lost 6 bases, the J end lost 8 bases, and 20 bases lay between the germline ends. Germline values: CDR1 SNHLY, CDR2 FYNNEI. This CDR3 comprises 15 residues. Via MiXCR, TCRdb re-called the reads, giving one row per CDR3 protein. The sample yields about 920,000 distinct CDR3 sequences, approximately 33% seen once. Notes on the study in general: The cumulative frequency of public TCR beta families identified carriers of CMV plus the relevant HLA. HLA-C-restricted, CMV-specific TCR beta clonotypes were dominant ex vivo.

A note on this clonotype: Its specificity is unknown.

The material was cultured CD8+ T cells from PBMCs, obtained from culture after CMV antigen stimulation. This clonotype was sampled from a human donor in good health (CMV status not recorded). Some clones in this sample may be carry-over from other donors' samples. J is TRBJ2-1 and V is TRBV2; the D gene is possibly TRBD1 (5 bases). CDR3 sequence reads: CASRVYGHPVDEQFF. For the CDR3, the DNA is TGTGCCAGCAGGGTATACGGACACCCTGTCGATGAGCAGTTCTTC.